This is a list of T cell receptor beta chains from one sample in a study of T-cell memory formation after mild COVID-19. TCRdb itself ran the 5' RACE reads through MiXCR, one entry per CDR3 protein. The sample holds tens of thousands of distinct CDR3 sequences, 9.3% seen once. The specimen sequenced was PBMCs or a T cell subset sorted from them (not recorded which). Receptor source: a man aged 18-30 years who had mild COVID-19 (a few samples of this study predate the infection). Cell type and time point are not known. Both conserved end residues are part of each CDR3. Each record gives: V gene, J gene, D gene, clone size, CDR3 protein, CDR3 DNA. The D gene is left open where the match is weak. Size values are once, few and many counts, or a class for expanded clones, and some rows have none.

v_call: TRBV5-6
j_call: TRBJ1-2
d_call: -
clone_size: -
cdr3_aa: CASSLPSPANGYTF
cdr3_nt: TGTGCCAGCAGCTTGCCCAGCCCAGCAAATGGCTACACCTTC

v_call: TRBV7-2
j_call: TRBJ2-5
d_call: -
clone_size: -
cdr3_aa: CASSLALGGGFVKTQYF
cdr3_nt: TGTGCCAGCAGCTTAGCGCTTGGAGGGGGTTTCGTAAAGACCCAGTACTTC

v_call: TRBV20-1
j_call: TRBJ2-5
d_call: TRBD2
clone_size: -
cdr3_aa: CSATSPSGGSIETQYF
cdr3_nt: TGCAGTGCTACGTCTCCTAGCGGGGGTTCGATTGAGACCCAGTACTTC

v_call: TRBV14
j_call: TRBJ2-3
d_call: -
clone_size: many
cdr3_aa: CASSPQADTQYF
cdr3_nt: TGTGCCAGCAGCCCCCAGGCAGATACGCAGTATTTT

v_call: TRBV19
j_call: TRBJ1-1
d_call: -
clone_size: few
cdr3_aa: CASSIGPARNTEAFF
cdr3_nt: TGTGCCAGTAGTATCGGCCCGGCCAGGAACACTGAAGCTTTCTTT

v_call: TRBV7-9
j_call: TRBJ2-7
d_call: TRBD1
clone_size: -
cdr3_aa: CASRQHPPQGGGEQYF
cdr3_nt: TGTGCCAGCAGACAACACCCCCCACAGGGGGGTGGCGAGCAGTACTTC

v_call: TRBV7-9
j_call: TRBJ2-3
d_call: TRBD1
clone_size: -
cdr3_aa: CASSRQGTGSNTQYF
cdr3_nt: TGTGCCAGCAGCCGACAAGGGACAGGGAGTAATACGCAGTATTTT

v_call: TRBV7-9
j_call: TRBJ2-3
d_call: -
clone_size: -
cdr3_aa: CASTLAGFPDTQYF
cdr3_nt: TGTGCCAGCACCTTGGCAGGGTTTCCAGATACGCAGTATTTT

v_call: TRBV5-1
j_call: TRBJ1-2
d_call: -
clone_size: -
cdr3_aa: CASSLDVGYGYTF
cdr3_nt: TGCGCCAGCAGCTTGGATGTAGGCTATGGCTACACCTTC

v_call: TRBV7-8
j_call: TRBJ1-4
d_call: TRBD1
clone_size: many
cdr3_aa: CASSLAGTGGEKLFF
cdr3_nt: TGTGCCAGCAGCTTAGCTGGGACAGGGGGGGAAAAACTGTTTTTT

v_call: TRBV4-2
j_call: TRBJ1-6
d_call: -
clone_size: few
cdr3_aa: CASSQGRAPLAPLHF
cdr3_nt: TGTGCCAGCAGCCAAGGGAGGGCCCCCCTAGCACCCCTCCACTTT

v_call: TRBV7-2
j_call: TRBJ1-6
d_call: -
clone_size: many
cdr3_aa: CAVGAQYSPLHF
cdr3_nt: TGTGCCGTAGGGGCACAGTATTCACCCCTCCACTTT

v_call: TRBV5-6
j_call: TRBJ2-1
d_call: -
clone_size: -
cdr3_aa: CASSLVRGNSYEQFF
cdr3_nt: TGTGCCAGCAGCTTGGTCCGGGGGAACAGCTATGAGCAGTTCTTC

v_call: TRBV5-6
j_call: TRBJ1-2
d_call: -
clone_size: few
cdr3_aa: CASSLREGSANYGYTF
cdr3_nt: TGTGCCAGCAGCTTGAGGGAGGGGTCGGCTAACTATGGCTACACCTTC

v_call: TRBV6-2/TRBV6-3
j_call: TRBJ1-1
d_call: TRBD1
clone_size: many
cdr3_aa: CASSTGQGGTEAFF
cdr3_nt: TGTGCCAGCAGCACGGGACAGGGGGGCACTGAAGCTTTCTTT

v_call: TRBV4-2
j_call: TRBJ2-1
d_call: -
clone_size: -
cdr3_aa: CASSQDRPGLNNEQFF
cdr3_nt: TGTGCCAGCAGCCAAGATCGTCCGGGACTCAATAATGAGCAGTTCTTC

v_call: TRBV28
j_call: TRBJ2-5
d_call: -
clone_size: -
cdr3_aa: CASSFLPMETQYF
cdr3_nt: TGTGCCAGCAGTTTTCTGCCCATGGAGACCCAGTACTTC

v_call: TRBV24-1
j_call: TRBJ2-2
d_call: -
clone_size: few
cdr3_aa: CATSGGGDATGELFF
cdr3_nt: TGTGCCACCAGTGGTGGTGGCGACGCCACCGGGGAGCTGTTTTTT

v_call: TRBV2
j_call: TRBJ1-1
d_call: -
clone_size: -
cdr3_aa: CASNPGRGLDTEAFF
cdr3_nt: TGTGCCAGCAATCCGGGTCGGGGGTTGGACACTGAAGCTTTCTTT

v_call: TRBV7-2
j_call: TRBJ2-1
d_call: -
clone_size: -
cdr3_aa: CASSFMSEQFF
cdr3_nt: TGTGCCAGCAGCTTTATGAGTGAGCAGTTCTTC

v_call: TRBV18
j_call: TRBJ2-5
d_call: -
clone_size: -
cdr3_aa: CASSPYQETQYF
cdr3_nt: TGTGCCAGCTCACCGTACCAAGAGACCCAGTACTTC

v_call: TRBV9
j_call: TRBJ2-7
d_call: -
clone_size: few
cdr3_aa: CASSGAEGDSYEQYF
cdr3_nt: TGTGCCAGCAGCGGGGCGGAGGGGGACTCCTACGAGCAGTACTTC

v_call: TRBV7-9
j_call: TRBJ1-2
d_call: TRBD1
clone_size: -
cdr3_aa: CASSYSGRDRGRGNYGYTF
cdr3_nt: TGTGCCAGCAGCTATTCTGGACGGGACAGGGGGCGCGGCAACTATGGCTACACCTTC

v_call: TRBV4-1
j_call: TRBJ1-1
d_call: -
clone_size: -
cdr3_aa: CASSPVGRNTEAFF
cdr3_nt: TGCGCCAGCAGCCCGGTTGGGAGGAACACTGAAGCTTTCTTT

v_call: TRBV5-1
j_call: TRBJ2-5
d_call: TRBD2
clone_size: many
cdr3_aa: CASSMGLVSGETQYF
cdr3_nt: TGCGCCAGCAGCATGGGACTAGTGAGTGGAGAGACCCAGTACTTC

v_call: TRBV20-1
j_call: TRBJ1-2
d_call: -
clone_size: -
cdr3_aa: CSARDPSRDGYTF
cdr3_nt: TGCAGTGCTAGAGACCCAAGCCGGGATGGCTACACCTTC

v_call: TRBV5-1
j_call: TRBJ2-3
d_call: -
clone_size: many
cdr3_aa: CASRVEYTQYF
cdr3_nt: TGCGCCAGCAGGGTGGAATACACGCAGTATTTT

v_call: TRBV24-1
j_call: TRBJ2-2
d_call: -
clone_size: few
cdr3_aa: CATSDQKTGPRELFF
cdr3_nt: TGTGCCACCAGTGATCAGAAGACAGGCCCAAGGGAGCTGTTTTTT

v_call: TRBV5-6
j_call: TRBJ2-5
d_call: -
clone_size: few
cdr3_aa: CASSLDSEEYF
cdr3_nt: TGTGCCAGCAGCTTGGACTCCGAGGAGTACTTC

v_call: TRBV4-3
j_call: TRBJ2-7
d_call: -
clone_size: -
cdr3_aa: CASSQGPGRHYEQYF
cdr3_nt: TGCGCCAGCAGCCAAGGACCGGGACGGCACTACGAGCAGTACTTC

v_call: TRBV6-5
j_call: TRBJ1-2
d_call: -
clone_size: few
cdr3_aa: CASSFNSPGQGYGYTF
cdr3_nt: TGTGCCAGCAGTTTTAATTCTCCGGGACAAGGCTATGGCTACACCTTC

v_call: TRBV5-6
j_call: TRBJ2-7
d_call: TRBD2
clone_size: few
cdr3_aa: CAKGLAGFYEQYF
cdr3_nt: TGTGCCAAGGGACTAGCGGGGTTCTACGAGCAGTACTTC

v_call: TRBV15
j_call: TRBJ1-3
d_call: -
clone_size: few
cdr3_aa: CATGPGDGNTIYF
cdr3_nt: TGTGCCACCGGACCAGGGGATGGAAACACCATATATTTT

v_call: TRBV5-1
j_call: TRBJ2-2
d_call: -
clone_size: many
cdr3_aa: CASSFLGGRTGELFF
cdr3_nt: TGCGCCAGCAGCTTCCTCGGCGGTCGGACCGGGGAGCTGTTTTTT

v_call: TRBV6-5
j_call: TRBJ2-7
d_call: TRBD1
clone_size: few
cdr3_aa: CASSYSGPGQGGYEQYF
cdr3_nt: TGTGCCAGCAGTTACTCAGGGCCGGGACAGGGGGGCTACGAGCAGTACTTC

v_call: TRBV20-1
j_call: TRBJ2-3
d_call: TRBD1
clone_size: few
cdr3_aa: CSAVTGGENTQYF
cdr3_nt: TGCAGTGCCGTAACAGGGGGCGAAAATACGCAGTATTTT

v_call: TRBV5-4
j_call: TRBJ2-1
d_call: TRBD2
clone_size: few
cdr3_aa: CASSSGLAGGSEQFF
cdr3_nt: TGTGCCAGCAGCTCGGGACTAGCGGGGGGAAGTGAGCAGTTCTTC

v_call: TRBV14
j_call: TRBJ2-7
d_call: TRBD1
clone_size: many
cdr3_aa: CASSQGRGQAF
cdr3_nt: TGTGCCAGCAGCCAAGGAAGGGGGCAGGCCTTC

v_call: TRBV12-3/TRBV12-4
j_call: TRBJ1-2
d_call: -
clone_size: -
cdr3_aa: CASSLVLGAEGGYTF
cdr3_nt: TGTGCCAGCAGTTTAGTTTTAGGGGCGGAGGGGGGCTACACCTTC

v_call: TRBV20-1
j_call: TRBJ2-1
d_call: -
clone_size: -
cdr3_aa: CSAVRGGSQFF
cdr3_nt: TGCAGTGCAGTGAGGGGGGGGTCTCAGTTCTTC

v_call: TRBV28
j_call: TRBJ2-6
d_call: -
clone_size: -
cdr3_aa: CASFPSGANVLTF
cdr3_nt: TGTGCCAGTTTTCCCTCTGGGGCCAACGTCCTGACTTTC

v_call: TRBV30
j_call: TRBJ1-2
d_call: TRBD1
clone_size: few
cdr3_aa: CAWSVNRGYGYTF
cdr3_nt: TGTGCCTGGAGTGTTAACAGGGGCTATGGCTACACCTTC

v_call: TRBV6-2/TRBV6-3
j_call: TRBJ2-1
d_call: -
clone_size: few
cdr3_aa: CASSYSLEREYNEQFF
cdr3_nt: TGTGCCAGCAGTTACTCGTTGGAGAGGGAATACAATGAGCAGTTCTTC

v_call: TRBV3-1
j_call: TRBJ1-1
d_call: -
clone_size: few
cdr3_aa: CASSQVGINTEAFF
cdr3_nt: TGTGCCAGCAGCCAAGTGGGGATAAACACTGAAGCTTTCTTT

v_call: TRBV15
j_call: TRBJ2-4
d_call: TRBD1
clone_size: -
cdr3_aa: CATSRIIRGQGAVFIQYF
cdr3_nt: TGTGCCACCAGCAGAATAATTCGGGGACAGGGGGCGGTATTCATTCAGTACTTC

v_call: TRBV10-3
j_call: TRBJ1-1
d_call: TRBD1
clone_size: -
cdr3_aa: CAISATTGMNTEAFF
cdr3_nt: TGTGCCATCAGTGCCACGACAGGGATGAACACTGAAGCTTTCTTT

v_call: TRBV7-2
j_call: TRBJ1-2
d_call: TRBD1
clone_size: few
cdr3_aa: CASSTGQGRYYGYTF
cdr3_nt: TGTGCCAGCAGCACCGGACAGGGGCGCTACTATGGCTACACCTTC